The 14 T cell receptor beta chains presented below share a single source sample, sequenced in a study of T cells in Graves' hyperthyroidism and ophthalmopathy. There were TCR beta CDR3 regions amplified from RNA transcripts. Using the HTBI primer set, a first-round RT-PCR was run on the TCR CDR3. A single record per CDR3 protein comes from TCRdb applying MiXCR to the multiplex PCR reads. In the table there are a few hundred thousand distinct CDR3 sequences, roughly 18% of which are singletons. The sequencing sample was made of blood. The source is a woman aged 50 to 60 with Graves' hyperthyroidism.

This clonotype was recorded many times. The rearrangement uses TRBV11-2 and TRBJ2-1; 10 bases align to TRBD2. The V segment lost 7 bases and the J segment 0 bases; nucleotides outside the gene matches: 3. This CDR3 contains 15 residues. Germline CDR1 is SGHAT and CDR2 is FQNNGV. CDR3 DNA: TGTGCCAGCAAACTAGCGGGGAGCTCCTACAATGAGCAGTTCTTC. Protein: CASKLAGSSYNEQFF.

This clonotype was detected only a few times. This chain joins TRBV20-1 and TRBJ1-5, with no clear D. Trimming pared 0 bases from V and 0 bases from J, leaving 3 bases between. CDR3 length: 13 residues. Per germline, CDR1 DFQATT and CDR2 SNEGSKA (reference sequence). The CDR3 nucleotides are TGCAGTGCTAGAGATCTTAGCAATCAGCCCCAGCATTTT. Protein sequence: CSARDLSNQPQHF.

This clonotype was detected only a few times. The rearrangement joins TRBV2 to TRBJ2-3; TRBD1 or TRBD2 may be the D gene (5 bases each). The V end lost 1 base, the J end lost 12 bases, and 14 bases lay between the germline ends. Germline V gene sequence: CDR1 SNHLY, CDR2 FYNNEI. The CDR3 sequence is 13 residues long. CDR3 amino acids: CASSEEGWTPQYF. The CDR3 coding sequence is TGTGCCAGCAGTGAAGAGGGGTGGACTCCCCAGTATTTT.

This clonotype was seen many times. The rearrangement joins TRBV11-2 to TRBJ2-2; D remains ambiguous. Between the trimmed V and J ends, which lost 0 bases and 9 bases, there was a span of 5 bases. The CDR3 is 12 residues long. Germline V gives CDR1 SGHAT, CDR2 FQNNGV. The DNA for the CDR3 is TGTGCCAGCAGCTTAGATCTGTGGGAGCTGTTTTTT. It codes for CASSLDLWELFF.

The chain couples TRBV5-6 to TRBJ1-5, with TRBD1 as a possible D gene (5 bases). This CDR3 contains 14 residues. The germline gives CDR1 SGHDT, CDR2 YYEEEE. Trimming pared 2 bases from V and 8 bases from J, leaving 14 bases between. The CDR3 spells CASSFGVGGEPQHF. The CDR3 nucleotides are TGTGCCAGCAGCTTTGGGGTCGGAGGGGAGCCCCAGCATTTT.

The chain uses TRBV10-1 and TRBJ1-1; a possible D gene is TRBD1 (6 bases). This CDR3 has 14 residues. V was pared by 0 bases and J by 2 bases, with 7 bases between. Looked up from germline, CDR1 is WNHNN and CDR2 is SYGVQD (reference sequence). The CDR3 loop reads CASSESGANTEAFF. The CDR3 region has the DNA TGCGCCAGCAGTGAGTCGGGGGCCAACACTGAAGCTTTCTTT.

This clonotype was detected many times. The V gene is TRBV4-1, the J gene TRBJ1-2; perhaps TRBD1 as D (5 bases). The V gene lost 0 bases and the J gene lost 6 bases, with 14 bases spanning the gap. The CDR3 runs 15 residues. Germline V gene data show CDR1 as MGHRA and CDR2 as YSYEKL. CDR3 in amino acids: CASSQDRRGGDGYTF. The CDR3 region has the DNA TGCGCCAGCAGCCAAGATCGGAGGGGTGGAGATGGCTACACCTTC.

The sample holds a few counts of this clonotype. This rearrangement joins TRBV2 to TRBJ2-1; 10 positions match TRBD2. The CDR3 loop spans 13 amino acids. V was pared by 6 bases and J by 6 bases, with 2 bases of the junction left unmatched. Germline V gene lookup returns CDR1 SNHLY and CDR2 FYNNEI. CDR3 sequence (DNA): TGTGCCAGCAGGGGGACTAGCGCCAATGAGCAGTTCTTC. Translation gives CASRGTSANEQFF.

Only a few counts were recorded for this clonotype. The CDR3 loop is CAISESGRGPESMTEAFF. CDR3 nucleotide sequence: TGTGCCATCAGTGAGTCCGGGAGGGGGCCCGAATCGATGACTGAAGCTTTCTTT. V and J are TRBV10-3 and TRBJ1-1; 7 positions agree with TRBD1. The CDR3 length is 18 residues. Trimming at V came to 0 bases and at J to 5 bases, leaving 15 bases not matched to a gene. The germline V gene encodes CDR1 ENHRY and CDR2 SYGVKD.

V usage is TRBV4-1 and J usage is TRBJ1-1; D is unclear. V was trimmed by 1 base and J by 5 bases, leaving 11 bases between them. In germline, CDR1 is MGHRA, CDR2 YSYEKL. CDR3 length equals 14 residues. The CDR3 sequence: CASSQGEGRTEAFF. In DNA, the CDR3 is TGCGCCAGCAGCCAAGGTGAAGGGCGGACTGAAGCTTTCTTT.

This clonotype was counted ten times or more. The CDR3 is CASSPGGLGTEAFF. Written as DNA, the CDR3 is TGTGCCAGCAGCCCAGGGGGCTTGGGCACTGAAGCTTTCTTT. This chain joins TRBV6-1 and TRBJ1-1; TRBD1 matches at 8 bases. Per the germline V gene, CDR1 is MNHNS and CDR2 is SASEGT. Trimming removed 6 bases from V and 4 bases from J; junction bases left unmatched: 7. The CDR3 sequence is 14 residues long.

A few counts support this clonotype. The rearrangement joins TRBV6-1 to TRBJ2-5; D perhaps matches TRBD1 (5 bases). Germline V lookup: CDR1 MNHNS, CDR2 SASEGT. The CDR3 sequence is 12 residues long. The germline V and J ends were trimmed by 6 bases and 5 bases, with 10 bases remaining between them. The CDR3: CASRQGGETQYF. CDR3 in DNA: TGTGCCAGCAGGCAGGGTGGCGAGACCCAGTACTTC.

There are a few counts of this clonotype. The germline gene is not matched at one end of the junction; a read error may be the cause. The J gene is TRBJ2-5, the V gene TRBV5-1; tentatively, D is TRBD1 or TRBD2 (5 bases each). Germline CDR1 is SGHRS and CDR2 is YFSETQ. CDR3 length: 15 amino acids. DNA of the CDR3: TGTGCCAGCAGGTTGTCCGGGGCCTCCCAAGAGACCCAGTACTTC. This gives the protein CASRLSGASQETQYF.

This clonotype was picked up many times. The chain links TRBV5-5 to TRBJ1-2, with D maybe TRBD1 (5 bases). V was shortened by 3 bases and J by 4 bases, with 13 bases between the two germline ends. There are 14 residues in the CDR3. The germline V gene has CDR1 SGHKS and CDR2 YYEKEE (reference sequence). The CDR3, as DNA: TGTGCCAGCAGCTGGGGGGGGGGTCCCTATGGCTACACCTTC. Its translation is CASSWGGGPYGYTF.